This T cell receptor (beta chain) appears in the sequencing data of a study of Ad26.COV2.S vaccination and SARS-CoV-2 variants. Looking at the study overall: Into the muscle, Ad26.COV2.S was dosed once or twice, 56 days apart.

The CDR3 length is 14 residues. The germline gives CDR1 SGHVS, CDR2 FNYEAQ. V was trimmed by 1 base and J by 9 bases, leaving 13 bases between them. Data came from immunoSEQ multiplex PCR; TCRdb stores just in-frame clones and leaves some out. The data hold roughly 400,000 clones, with roughly 91% observed a single time. As for treatment: around 19 received Ad26.COV2.S at low or high dose, single or two shots; about 5 received placebo; per-sample allocation not given. On day 63 after the first injection, vaccine and placebo recipients gave samples. This chain uses TRBV7-6 with TRBJ2-1, with a possible D match to TRBD2 (5 bases). This specimen was peripheral blood, taken in a trial of Ad26.COV2.S vaccine versus placebo. This TCR came from a person aged 18-65 years who received the Ad26.COV2.S COVID-19 vaccine or a placebo. As DNA, the CDR3 is TGTGCCAGCAGCTTAGGTCGGGATCCCAGTGAGCAGTTCTTC. This codes for CASSLGRDPSEQFF. Based on the CDR3 plus reference TRBV7-6 and TRBJ2-1, the full variable domain is GAGVSQSPRYKVTKRGQDVALRCDPISGHVSLYWYRQALGQGPEFLTYFNYEAQQDKSGLPNDRFSAERPEGSISTLTIQRTEQRDSAMYRCASSLGRDPSEQFFGPGTRLTVL.